Following are 22 T cell receptor beta chains from one sample sequenced in a study of identical twins. TCRdb itself ran the 5' RACE reads through MiXCR, one entry per CDR3 protein. The table includes hundreds of thousands of distinct CDR3 sequences, around 6.1% detected once. Sequencing was performed on naive T cells sorted from blood. The receptors originated from a man younger than 35 in good health.

Only a few counts were recorded for this clonotype. The genes are TRBV11-2 and TRBJ2-1, with 9 bases fitting TRBD1. After removal of 1 base from V and 8 bases from J, the junction contained 9 bases not matched to a gene. Germline CDR1 SGHAT, CDR2 FQNNGV. This CDR3 is built from 16 residues. CDR3 coding DNA: TGTGCCAGCAGCTTAGTTCAAACAGGGGGCTGGGATGAGCAGTTCTTC. This codes for CASSLVQTGGWDEQFF.

This clonotype was recorded at least ten times. The rearrangement uses TRBV10-3 and TRBJ2-4; 7 bases fit TRBD1. The V and J ends lost 8 bases and 0 bases, in that order; junction bases with no gene match: 13. Germline V gene data show CDR1 as ENHRY and CDR2 as SYGVKD. This CDR3 has 17 residues. The CDR3 bases are TGTGCCATCCCTCAGGGGGAAGCGGTACTAGCCAAAAACATTCAGTACTTC. It encodes CAIPQGEAVLAKNIQYF.

A few counts support this clonotype. The V and J genes are TRBV7-9 and TRBJ1-2, with D possibly being TRBD1 (6 bases). The V end was cut by 5 bases, the J end by 4 bases, with 23 bases between. The CDR3 is 17 residues long. Germline CDR1 is SEHNR and CDR2 is FQNEAQ (reference sequence). The DNA for the CDR3 is TGTGCCAGCAGCCTTGTAGAGACACCGGGGGCCGGCTATGGCTACACCTTC. Protein: CASSLVETPGAGYGYTF.

This clonotype appeared many times. CDR3 coding DNA: TGCAGTGCTAGAGAGACAGCGAAAAATCAGCCCCAGCATTTT. It specifies CSARETAKNQPQHF. The chain couples TRBV20-1 to TRBJ1-5, with a weak D call TRBD1 (5 bases). V was pared by 0 bases and J by 4 bases, with 10 bases between. The CDR3 totals 14 residues. Germline V CDR1 and CDR2: DFQATT, SNEGSKA (reference sequence).

This clonotype was seen a few times. The chain links TRBV29-1 to TRBJ2-7; D possibly matches TRBD1 or TRBD2 (5 bases each). Deletions cut 3 bases from V and 8 bases from J, with 23 bases between. The germline V gene has CDR1 SQVTM and CDR2 ANQGSEA. The CDR3 totals 15 residues. The CDR3 nucleotides read TGCAGCGTTGAGGAGAGAGGGGCGGGTTCACCGAAGCAGTACGTC. Translation: CSVEERGAGSPKQYV.

This chain connects TRBV6-1 to TRBJ2-1; D is ambiguous. Germline CDR1 reads MNHNS; CDR2 reads SASEGT. The V end lost 6 bases, the J end lost 0 bases, and 9 bases lay between the germline ends. The CDR3 runs 14 residues. The CDR3 is CASRAPGSYNEQFF. CDR3 in DNA: TGTGCCAGCAGAGCGCCGGGCTCCTACAATGAGCAGTTCTTC.

In this sample, this clonotype turned up many times. CDR3 nucleotide sequence: TGCAGTGCAAACCCTGCCGGGGCCTATGGGCTCTACGAGCAGTACTTC. Protein sequence: CSANPAGAYGLYEQYF. The chain is built from TRBV20-1 and TRBJ2-7; D is tentatively TRBD1 or TRBD2 (5 bases each). The CDR3 loop spans 16 amino acids. V dropped 6 bases and J dropped 3 bases, with 24 bases sitting between them. The V gene's germline CDR1 is DFQATT and CDR2 SNEGSKA (reference sequence).

This clonotype has a count of ten or more. The rearrangement joins TRBV20-1 to TRBJ2-1; D gene ambiguous. Trimming left V 3 bases short and J 9 bases short, with 9 bases between. The V gene's germline CDR1 is DFQATT and CDR2 SNEGSKA (reference sequence). This CDR3 comprises 11 residues. The CDR3 bases are TGCAGTGCTAGGGCCAGAGGTGAGCAGTTCTTC. It specifies CSARARGEQFF.

A word on this clonotype: One junction end disagrees with the germline gene, perhaps due to a read error. The chain carries TRBV15 and TRBJ2-3; 12 nucleotides line up with TRBD2. This CDR3 has 17 residues. From germline, CDR1 is LNHNV and CDR2 YYDKDF (reference sequence). CDR3 bases: TGTGCCACCAGCAGAGTTCTAGCGGGAGGGACCACAGATACGCATTATTTT. Protein: CATSRVLAGGTTDTHYF.

This clonotype has a handful of counts. The genes are TRBV30 and TRBJ2-1, with 8 positions matching TRBD2. With 4 bases clipped from V and 6 bases from J, the junction kept 2 bases outside the gene matches. The CDR3 runs 12 residues. Germline assignment: CDR1 GTSNPN and CDR2 SVGIG (reference sequence). Here the CDR3 DNA reads TGTGCCTGGACTAGCGGGTCCAATGAGCAGTTCTTC. Protein sequence: CAWTSGSNEQFF.

This clonotype was counted many times. CDR3 in amino acids: CAIRDRDQETQYF. CDR3 bases: TGTGCCATCAGGGACCGTGACCAAGAGACCCAGTACTTC. The chain links TRBV10-3 to TRBJ2-5; unclear D gene. The CDR3 spans 13 residues. The V gene lost 6 bases and the J gene lost 0 bases, with 8 bases spanning the gap. Germline CDR1 and CDR2: ENHRY and SYGVKD.

V and J are TRBV12-3 or TRBV12-4 and TRBJ2-4, with 10 bases identical to TRBD1. The CDR3 sequence is 18 residues long. V lost 6 bases and J lost 3; bases outside the gene matches: 14. Written as DNA, the CDR3 is TGTGCCAGCAGGTTGGGGACAGGGGAATATAATGACAAAAACATTCAGTACTTC. It specifies CASRLGTGEYNDKNIQYF.

This clonotype was counted between two and nine times. The chain has TRBV4-1 and TRBJ2-2; a weak D match, TRBD2 (5 bases). The CDR3 length is 14 residues. CDR1 is MGHRA, CDR2 YSYEKL, per germline. V lost 4 bases and J 1 base, leaving 7 bases between the germline ends. CDR3 loop: CASSRRQNTGELFF. CDR3 nucleotide sequence: TGCGCCAGCAGCCGGAGGCAGAACACCGGGGAGCTGTTTTTT.

This clonotype was counted a few times. A junction boundary mismatches the germline segment, possibly from a read error. The V gene is TRBV12-3 or TRBV12-4, the J gene TRBJ1-1; TRBD1 agrees at 12 bases. The CDR3 is 18 amino acids. In nucleotides, the CDR3 is TGTGTCAGCAGCCCTTTCTTCCGGGACAGGGGGCTGGGGACTGAAGCTTTCTTT. Protein product: CVSSPFFRDRGLGTEAFF.

The V call is TRBV15, the J call TRBJ1-4, with TRBD1 as a possible D gene (6 bases). Germline CDR1 reads LNHNV; CDR2 reads YYDKDF (reference sequence). CDR3 size: 16 residues. Trimming left V 4 bases short and J 3 bases short, with 15 bases between. The CDR3 region has the DNA TGTGCCACCAGCACCCCTACAGGGCGGGCTAATGAAAAACTGTTTTTT. Its translation: CATSTPTGRANEKLFF.

This clonotype has a handful of counts. The chain couples TRBV12-3 or TRBV12-4 to TRBJ2-3, with 7 bases identical to TRBD2. This CDR3 spans 15 amino acids. Losses at the gene ends were 2 bases for V and 3 bases for J; bases not matched to a gene: 5. The CDR3 DNA is TGTGCCAGCAGTTTACGGGCGGGAGAAACAGATACGCAGTATTTT. This gives the protein CASSLRAGETDTQYF.

V usage is TRBV7-9 and J usage is TRBJ2-7; D not resolved. Germline V CDR1 and CDR2: SEHNR, FQNEAQ (reference sequence). With 3 bases removed from V and 0 bases from J, the gap between germline ends came to 6 bases. CDR3 length equals 13 residues. The chain's CDR3 is CASSFQSSYEQYV. The DNA of the CDR3 is TGTGCCAGCAGCTTCCAGAGCTCCTACGAGCAGTACGTC.

The sample holds many counts of this clonotype. The J gene is TRBJ2-1, the V gene TRBV7-2, with a possible D match to TRBD2 (6 bases). Trimming left V 5 bases short and J 10 bases short, with 18 bases between. The germline V gene has CDR1 SGHTA and CDR2 FQGNSA. The CDR3 covers 14 residues. The CDR3 loop is CASSRRLDSLEQFF. DNA for the CDR3: TGTGCCAGCAGCCGAAGACTAGACAGCCTCGAGCAGTTCTTC.

This clonotype was observed at least ten times. The chain combines TRBV7-8 with TRBJ2-7; D is ambiguous. This CDR3 is 14 amino acids long. V dropped 1 base and J dropped 0 bases, with 7 bases sitting between them. Germline V gives CDR1 SGHVS, CDR2 FQNEAQ. The CDR3 nucleotides are TGTGCCAGCAGCTTAGATACACTCTCCTACGAGCAGTACTTC. Translating it yields CASSLDTLSYEQYF. The whole variable domain, filled in from reference TRBV7-8 and TRBJ2-7, reads GAGVSQSPRYKVAKRGQDVALRCDPISGHVSLFWYQQALGQGPEFLTYFQNEAQLDKSGLPSDRFFAERPEGSVSTLKIQRTQQEDSAVYLCASSLDTLSYEQYFGPGTRLTVT.

To note about this clonotype: In this CDR3 the conserved last residue, phenylalanine or tryptophan, is missing, so a read error is likely. This chain uses TRBV9 with TRBJ2-1; a weak D match, TRBD1 (5 bases). This CDR3 is 15 amino acids long. Germline V gives CDR1 SGDLS, CDR2 YYNGEE. The V end was cut by 0 bases, the J end by 6 bases, with 13 bases between. CDR3 residues: CASSVEGPRGNEQFS. In DNA, the CDR3 is TGTGCCAGCAGCGTAGAGGGGCCTAGGGGCAATGAGCAGTTCTCC.

This chain uses TRBV19 with TRBJ2-1, with D possibly being TRBD2 (5 bases). The V end lost 3 bases, the J end lost 3 bases, and 12 bases lay between the germline ends. This CDR3 comprises 15 residues. Germline CDR1 and CDR2: LNHDA and SQIVND (reference sequence). Here the CDR3 reads CASSIGLAVYNEQFF. The CDR3 coding sequence is TGTGCCAGTAGTATCGGGCTAGCCGTCTACAATGAGCAGTTCTTC. Full variable domain (remainder filled in from reference TRBV19 and TRBJ2-1): DGGITQSPKYLFRKEGQNVTLSCEQNLNHDAMYWYRQDPGQGLRLIYYSQIVNDFQKGDIAEGYSVSREKKESFPLTVTSAQKNPTAFYLCASSIGLAVYNEQFFGPGTRLTVL.

This clonotype came up many times. CDR3 sequence (DNA): TGTGCCAGCAGGTCGGGGGGGGTCCAGCATTTT. Encoded protein: CASRSGGVQHF. The J gene is TRBJ1-5, the V gene TRBV12-3 or TRBV12-4; weak D call: TRBD1 (5 bases). The length of the CDR3 is 11 residues. The V end lost 6 bases, the J end lost 12 bases, and 12 bases lay between the germline ends.